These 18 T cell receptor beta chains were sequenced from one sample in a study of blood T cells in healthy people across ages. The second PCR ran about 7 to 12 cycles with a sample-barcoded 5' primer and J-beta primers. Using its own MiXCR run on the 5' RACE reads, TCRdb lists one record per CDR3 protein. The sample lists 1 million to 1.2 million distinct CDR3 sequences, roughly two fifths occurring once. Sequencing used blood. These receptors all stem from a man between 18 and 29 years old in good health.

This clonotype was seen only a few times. CDR3 bases: TGTGCCAGCAGCTTAGCTTCTAGTGGGACTATCGTAGATACGCAGTATTTT. Translation: CASSLASSGTIVDTQYF. The rearrangement joins TRBV7-8 to TRBJ2-3; 7 positions agree with TRBD2. The V and J ends lost 0 bases and 5 bases, in that order; junction bases with no gene match: 11. This CDR3 comprises 17 residues. Germline loops: CDR1 SGHVS, CDR2 FQNEAQ.

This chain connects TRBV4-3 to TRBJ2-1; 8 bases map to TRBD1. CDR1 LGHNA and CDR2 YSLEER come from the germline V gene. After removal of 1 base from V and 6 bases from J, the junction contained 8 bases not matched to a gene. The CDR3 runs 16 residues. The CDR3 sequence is CASSQATTGDINEQFF. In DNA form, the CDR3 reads TGCGCCAGCAGCCAAGCAACGACAGGGGATATCAATGAGCAGTTCTTC.

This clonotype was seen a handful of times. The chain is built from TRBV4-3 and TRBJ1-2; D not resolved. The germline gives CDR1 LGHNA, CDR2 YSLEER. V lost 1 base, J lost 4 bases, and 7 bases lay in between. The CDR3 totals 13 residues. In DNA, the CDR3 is TGCGCCAGCAGCCAAGTTTCGGCCTATGGCTACACCTTC. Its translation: CASSQVSAYGYTF.

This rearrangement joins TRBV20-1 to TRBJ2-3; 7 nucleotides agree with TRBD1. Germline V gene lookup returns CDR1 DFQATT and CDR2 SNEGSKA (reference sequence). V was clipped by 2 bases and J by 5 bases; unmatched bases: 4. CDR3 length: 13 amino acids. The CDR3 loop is CSARLAGGDTQYF. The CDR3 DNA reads TGCAGTGCTAGATTGGCAGGGGGAGATACGCAGTATTTT.

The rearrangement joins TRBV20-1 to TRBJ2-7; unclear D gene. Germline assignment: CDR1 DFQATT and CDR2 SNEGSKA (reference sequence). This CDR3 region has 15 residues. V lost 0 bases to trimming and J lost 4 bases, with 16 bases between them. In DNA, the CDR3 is TGCAGTGCTAGAGATTTTCGGTCAATCGGATACGAGCAGTACTTC. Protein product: CSARDFRSIGYEQYF.

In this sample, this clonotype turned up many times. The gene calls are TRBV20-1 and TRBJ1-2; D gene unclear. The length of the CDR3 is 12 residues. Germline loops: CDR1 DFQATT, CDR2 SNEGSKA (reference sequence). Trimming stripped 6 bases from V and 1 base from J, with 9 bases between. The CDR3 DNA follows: TGCAGTGCATCCGGGGTTAACTATGGCTACACCTTC. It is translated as CSASGVNYGYTF.

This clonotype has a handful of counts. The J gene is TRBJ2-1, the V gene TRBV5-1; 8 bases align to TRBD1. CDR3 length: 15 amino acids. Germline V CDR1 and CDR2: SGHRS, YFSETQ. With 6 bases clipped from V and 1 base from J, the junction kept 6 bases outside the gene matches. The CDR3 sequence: CASTSGTGSYNEQFF. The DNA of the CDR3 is TGCGCCAGCACTTCCGGGACAGGTTCCTACAATGAGCAGTTCTTC. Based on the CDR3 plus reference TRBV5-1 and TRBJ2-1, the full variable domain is KAGVTQTPRYLIKTRGQQVTLSCSPISGHRSVSWYQQTPGQGLQFLFEYFSETQRNKGNFPGRFSGRQFSNSRSEMNVSTLELGDSALYLCASTSGTGSYNEQFFGPGTRLTVL.

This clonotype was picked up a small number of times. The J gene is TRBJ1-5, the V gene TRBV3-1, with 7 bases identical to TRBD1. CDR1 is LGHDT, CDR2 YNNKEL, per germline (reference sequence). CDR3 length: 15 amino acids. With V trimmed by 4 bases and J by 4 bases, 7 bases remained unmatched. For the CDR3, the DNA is TGTGCCAGCAGCCCCGGGACAGATGATAATCAGCCCCAGCATTTT. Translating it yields CASSPGTDDNQPQHF.

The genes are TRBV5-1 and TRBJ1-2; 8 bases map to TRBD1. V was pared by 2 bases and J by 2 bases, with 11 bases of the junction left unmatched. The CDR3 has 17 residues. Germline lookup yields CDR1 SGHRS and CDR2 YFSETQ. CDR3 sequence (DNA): TGCGCCAGCAGCTTCGCACCTGAGGGACAGGCCAACTATGGCTACACCTTC. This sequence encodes CASSFAPEGQANYGYTF.

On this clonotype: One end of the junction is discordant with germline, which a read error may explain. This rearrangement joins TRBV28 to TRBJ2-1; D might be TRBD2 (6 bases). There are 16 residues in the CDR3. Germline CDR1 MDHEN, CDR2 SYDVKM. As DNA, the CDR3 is TGTACCAGCAGTGCCCTGATTGGGAGGACTTACAATGAGCAGTTCTTC. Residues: CTSSALIGRTYNEQFF. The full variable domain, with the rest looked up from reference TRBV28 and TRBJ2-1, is DVKVTQSSRYLVKRTGEKVFLECVQDMDHENMFWYRQDPGLGLRLIYFSYDVKMKEKGDIPEGYSVSREKKERFSLILESASTNQTSMYLCTSSALIGRTYNEQFFGPGTRLTVL.

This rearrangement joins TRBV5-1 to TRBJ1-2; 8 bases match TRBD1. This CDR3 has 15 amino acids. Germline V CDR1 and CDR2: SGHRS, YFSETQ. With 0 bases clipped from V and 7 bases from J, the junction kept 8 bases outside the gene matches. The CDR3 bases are TGCGCCAGCAGCTTGGAGGCCCAGGGGGCATCTGGCTACACCTTC. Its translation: CASSLEAQGASGYTF.

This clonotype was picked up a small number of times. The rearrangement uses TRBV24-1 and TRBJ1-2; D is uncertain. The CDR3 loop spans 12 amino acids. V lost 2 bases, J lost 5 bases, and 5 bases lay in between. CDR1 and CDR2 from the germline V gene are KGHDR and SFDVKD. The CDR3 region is CATSDSAYGYTF. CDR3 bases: TGTGCCACCAGTGATTCGGCGTATGGCTACACCTTC.

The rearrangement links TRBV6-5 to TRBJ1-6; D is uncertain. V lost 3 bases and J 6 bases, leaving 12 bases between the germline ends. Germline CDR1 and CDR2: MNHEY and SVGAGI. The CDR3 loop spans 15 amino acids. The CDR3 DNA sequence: TGTGCCAGCAGTTATACCATGGACCTTAATTCACCCCTCCACTTT. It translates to CASSYTMDLNSPLHF.

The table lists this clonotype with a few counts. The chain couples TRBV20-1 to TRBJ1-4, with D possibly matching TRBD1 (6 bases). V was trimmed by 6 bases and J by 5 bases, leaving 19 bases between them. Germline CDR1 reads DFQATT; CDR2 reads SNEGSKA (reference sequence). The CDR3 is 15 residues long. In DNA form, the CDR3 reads TGCAGTGCCCCCGACGTCGGGGGGCGGAATGAAAAACTGTTTTTT. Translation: CSAPDVGGRNEKLFF.

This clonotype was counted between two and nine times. In nucleotides, the CDR3 is TGTGCCAGCAGCTTAGGTACCCAGGAACCATATGGCTACACCTTC. This codes for CASSLGTQEPYGYTF. The V and J genes are TRBV7-9 and TRBJ1-2; D gene ambiguous. The V and J ends lost 1 base and 5 bases respectively, with 14 bases between them. The CDR3 covers 15 residues. Germline V gives CDR1 SEHNR, CDR2 FQNEAQ (reference sequence).

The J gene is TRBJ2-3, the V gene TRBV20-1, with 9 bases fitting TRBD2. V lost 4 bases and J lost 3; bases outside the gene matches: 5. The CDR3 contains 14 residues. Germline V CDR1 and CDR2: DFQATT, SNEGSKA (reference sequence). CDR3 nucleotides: TGCAGTGCTAAAGATAGCGGGGGAACAGATACGCAGTATTTT. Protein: CSAKDSGGTDTQYF.

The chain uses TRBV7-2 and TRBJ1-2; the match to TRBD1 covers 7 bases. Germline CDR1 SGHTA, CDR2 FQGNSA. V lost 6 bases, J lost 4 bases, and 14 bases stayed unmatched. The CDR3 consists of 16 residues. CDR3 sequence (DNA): TGTGCCAGCAGTTCCCTGGGGACAGACAGGTTCTATGGCTACACCTTC. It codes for CASSSLGTDRFYGYTF.

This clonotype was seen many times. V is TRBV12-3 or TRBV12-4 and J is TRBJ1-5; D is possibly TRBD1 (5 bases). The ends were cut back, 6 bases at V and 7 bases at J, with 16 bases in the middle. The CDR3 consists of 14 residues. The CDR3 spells CASSLSGGNQPQHF. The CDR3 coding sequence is TGTGCCAGCAGCCTTTCTGGGGGGAACCAGCCCCAGCATTTT.